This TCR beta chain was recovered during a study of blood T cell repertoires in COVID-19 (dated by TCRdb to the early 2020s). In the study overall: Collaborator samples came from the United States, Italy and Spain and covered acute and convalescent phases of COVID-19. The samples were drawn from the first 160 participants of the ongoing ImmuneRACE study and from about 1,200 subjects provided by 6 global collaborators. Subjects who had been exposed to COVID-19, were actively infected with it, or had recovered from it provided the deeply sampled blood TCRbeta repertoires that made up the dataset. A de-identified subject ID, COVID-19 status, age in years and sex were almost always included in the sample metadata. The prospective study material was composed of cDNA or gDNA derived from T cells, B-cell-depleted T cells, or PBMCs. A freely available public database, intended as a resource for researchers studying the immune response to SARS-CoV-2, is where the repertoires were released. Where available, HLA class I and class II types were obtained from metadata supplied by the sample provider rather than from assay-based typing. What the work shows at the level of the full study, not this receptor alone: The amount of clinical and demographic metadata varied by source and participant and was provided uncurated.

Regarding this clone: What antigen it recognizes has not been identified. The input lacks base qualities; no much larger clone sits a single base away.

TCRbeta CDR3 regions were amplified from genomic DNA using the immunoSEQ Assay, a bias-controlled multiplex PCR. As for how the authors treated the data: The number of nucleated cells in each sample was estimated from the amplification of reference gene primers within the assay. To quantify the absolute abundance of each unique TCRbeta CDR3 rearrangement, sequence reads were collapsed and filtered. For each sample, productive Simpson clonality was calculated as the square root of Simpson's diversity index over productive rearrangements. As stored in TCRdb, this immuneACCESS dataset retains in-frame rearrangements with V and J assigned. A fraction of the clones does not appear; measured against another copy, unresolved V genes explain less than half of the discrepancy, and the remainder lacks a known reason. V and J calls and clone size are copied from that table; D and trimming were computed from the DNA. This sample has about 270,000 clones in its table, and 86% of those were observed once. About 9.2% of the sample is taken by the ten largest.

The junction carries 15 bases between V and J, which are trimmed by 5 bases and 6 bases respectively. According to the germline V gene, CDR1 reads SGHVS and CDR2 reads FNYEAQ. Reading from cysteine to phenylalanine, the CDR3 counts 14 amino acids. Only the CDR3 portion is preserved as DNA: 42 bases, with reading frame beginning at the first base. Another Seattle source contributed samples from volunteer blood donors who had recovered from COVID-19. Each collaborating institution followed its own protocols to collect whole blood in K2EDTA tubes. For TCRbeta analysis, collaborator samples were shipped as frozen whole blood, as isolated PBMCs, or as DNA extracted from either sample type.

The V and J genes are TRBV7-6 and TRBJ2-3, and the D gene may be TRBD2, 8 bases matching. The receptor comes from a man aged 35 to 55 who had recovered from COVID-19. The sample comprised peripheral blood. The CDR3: CASSPPGGGDTQYF. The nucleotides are TGTGCCAGCAGCCCGCCGGGAGGGGGCGATACGCAGTATTTT.